This T cell receptor beta chain was profiled in a study of T cells in narcolepsy. The germline V gene encodes CDR1 ENHRY and CDR2 SYGVKD. The CDR3 has 14 residues. V lost 6 bases to trimming and J lost 5 bases, with 15 bases between them. A word on this clone: Its antigen is not known.

Study-wide findings and caveats: HCRT-specific and TRIB2-specific autoreactive clonotypes appeared among same-patient CSF and blood CD4+ clonotypes.

TCRdb's copy holds only in-frame clones and misses some; the assay was immunoSEQ multiplex PCR. This table has about 40,000 clones, approximately 88% appearing once. The sample was CD45RA- memory CD4+ T cells from PBMCs. The rearrangement uses TRBV10-3 and TRBJ2-3, with D perhaps TRBD2 (6 bases). The TCR originated in a human donor with narcolepsy. This CDR3 is CAISTSTGLDTQYF. Written as DNA, the CDR3 is TGTGCCATCAGCACTAGCACGGGATTAGATACGCAGTATTTT.